The text below deals with one T cell receptor beta chain. The trim removed 3 bases at V and 7 bases at J, leaving 5 bases unmatched. The CDR3 sequence is 16 residues long. Germline V gene lookup returns CDR1 MGHDK and CDR2 SYGVNS. Only in-frame clones appear in the TCRdb table, and some are missing; sequencing was by immunoSEQ multiplex PCR. The repertoire holds fewer than 30,000 clones, with 75% to 85% as singletons. The record originates from a study of early stage breast cancer tumors. The specimen was blood. The sequence was obtained from a person aged 55 to 75 with breast cancer. The chain joins TRBV25-1 to TRBJ2-2; 13 bases align to TRBD2. CDR3 protein: CASSETLAGGIGELFF. Here the CDR3 DNA reads TGTGCCAGCAGTGAGACACTAGCGGGAGGGATCGGGGAGCTGTTTTTT.